This T cell receptor beta chain stems from a study of vaccination and CD4 T cells after COVID-19. Cultured CD4+ T-cell DNA underwent Oncomine TCR Beta short-read sequencing. TCRdb passed the PCR reads through MiXCR, listing each CDR3 protein once. The sample includes under 20,000 distinct CDR3 sequences, around 45% seen only once; the top ten take around 3%. The CDR3 runs 15 residues. Trimming pared 0 bases from V and 3 bases from J, leaving 14 bases between. Germline V gene data show CDR1 as DFQATT and CDR2 as SNEGSKA (reference sequence). Documented treatment: approximately 9-day PBMC culture with coronavirus spike peptide pools or control peptides (ViraFEST assay). This clonotype was counted a few times. The target antigen is unknown.

The clonotype was recovered from a human donor who had recovered from COVID-19. The rearrangement uses TRBV20-1 and TRBJ2-5, with D uncertain. The specimen comprised CD4+ T cells from blood, cultured in vitro, sampled after SARS-CoV-2 vaccination. The CDR3 protein is CSAREKGGTKETQYF. CDR3 nucleotides: TGCAGTGCTAGAGAAAAGGGTGGTACGAAAGAGACCCAGTACTTC.